The present entry profiles one T cell receptor (beta chain) with its context. Its antigen is not identified. The assay was immunoSEQ multiplex PCR, and TCRdb's table has in-frame clones only and misses some. The sample shows more than 100,000 clones, 91% of them seen only once. This entry belongs to a study of T cell responses to AZD1222 COVID-19 vaccine. Study observations and caveats: Vaccine-associated CD4 TCRs spanned spike, dominant at 160-218 and 743-854. No repertoire was sampled before or during the peak T cell response, only after it.

V lost 0 bases to trimming and J lost 4 bases; unmatched junction nucleotides: 6. From germline, CDR1 is SGHDN and CDR2 FVKESK. The CDR3 has 16 residues. The sequence was collected from an adult in good health. Sequencing used peripheral blood, obtained on day 0 of AZD1222 vaccination. The chain uses TRBV14 and TRBJ2-7; the match to TRBD2 covers 10 bases. DNA of the CDR3: TGTGCCAGCAGCCAAGATGCTAGCGGGAGTCAATACGAGCAGTACTTC. As protein: CASSQDASGSQYEQYF.